This T cell receptor beta chain was captured in a study of immune evolution from preneoplasia to lung adenocarcinoma. Study overall: HLA loss of heterozygosity: roughly 7.5% AIS, roughly 15% MIA, about 30% ADC, none AAH.

V was shortened by 0 bases and J by 7 bases, with 15 bases between the two germline ends. The CDR3 has 15 amino acids. CDR1 is LGHNA, CDR2 YNFKEQ, per germline. TCRdb's table, derived via immunoSEQ multiplex PCR, lists solely in-frame clones and lacks some. This table has under 6,500 clones, 83% appearing once. The receptor was derived from a person aged 55-80 years with lung adenocarcinoma. The V and J genes are TRBV4-2 and TRBJ1-2, with a possible D match to TRBD1 (5 bases). Sequenced sample: FFPE minimally invasive lung adenocarcinoma tissue. In DNA, the CDR3 is TGTGCCAGCAGCCAAGATCTGGCAGGGTTGAGTGGCTACACCTTC. As protein: CASSQDLAGLSGYTF.